The rows below give T cell receptor beta chains drawn from one sample of a study of human T cells and chemical hapten exposure. TCRdb reanalysed the RACE reads using MiXCR and keeps one entry per CDR3 protein. The data show 75,000 to 95,000 distinct CDR3 sequences, 12% seen once. This material consisted of whole blood, taken in connection with sensitization to the hapten diphenylcyclopropenone (DPC). The receptor source for this set is a woman aged 60-75 years with alopecia areata. Some clones in this sample may be carry-over from other donors' samples. Both conserved end residues are part of each CDR3. A D gene is named only where the DNA matches it firmly. Clone size is stated in some rows and not others, as once, few, many or a class when expanded.

D gene | J gene | clone size | V gene | CDR3 protein | CDR3 DNA
- | TRBJ1-1 | many | TRBV5-1 | CASSFVGRADTEAFF | TGCGCCAGCAGCTTCGTTGGGCGGGCGGACACTGAAGCTTTCTTT
TRBD1 | TRBJ1-2 | many | TRBV12-3/TRBV12-4 | CASSPGTGGNRVGGYTF | TGTGCCAGCAGTCCTGGGACAGGGGGCAATAGAGTGGGTGGCTACACCTTC
- | TRBJ1-1 | - | TRBV5-6 | CASSLSGVSEAFF | TGTGCCAGCAGCTTGTCTGGGGTTTCTGAAGCTTTCTTT
TRBD1 | TRBJ1-6 | - | TRBV5-1 | CASSPGTVGSPLHF | TGCGCCAGCAGCCCGGGGACAGTTGGTTCACCCCTCCACTTT
- | TRBJ1-6 | few | TRBV7-8 | CASSLVAGSLSSYNSPLHF | TGTGCCAGCAGCTTAGTGGCGGGGTCCTTGAGCTCCTATAATTCACCCCTCCACTTT
- | TRBJ2-5 | few | TRBV6-6 | CASSYPLQGWTAETQYF | TGTGCCAGCAGTTATCCACTTCAGGGCTGGACTGCGGAGACCCAGTACTTC
- | TRBJ1-1 | - | TRBV18 | CASSPRGAPSTEAFF | TGTGCCAGCTCACCAAGAGGGGCCCCCTCCACTGAAGCTTTCTTT
- | TRBJ2-1 | many | TRBV7-6 | CASSLGGTTYNEQFF | TGTGCCAGCAGCTTAGGGGGCACTACCTACAATGAGCAGTTCTTC
- | TRBJ2-1 | many | TRBV29-1 | CSVEIGGLEQFF | TGCAGCGTTGAAATTGGAGGTCTTGAGCAGTTCTTC
- | TRBJ2-7 | - | TRBV6-5 | CASRDFHEQYF | TGTGCCAGCAGGGATTTCCACGAGCAGTACTTC
- | TRBJ1-3 | many | TRBV18 | CASSPDTVSGNTIYF | TGTGCCAGCTCACCAGACACAGTCTCTGGAAACACCATATATTTT
TRBD1 | TRBJ1-5 | few | TRBV3-1 | CASSHGTANSNQPQHF | TGTGCCAGCAGCCACGGGACAGCTAATAGCAATCAGCCCCAGCATTTT
TRBD1 | TRBJ1-5 | - | TRBV10-2 | CASSGTGQDNQPQHF | TGCGCCAGCAGCGGGACAGGGCAGGACAATCAGCCCCAGCATTTT
- | TRBJ1-4 | - | TRBV29-1 | CSVEDGIDEKLFF | TGCAGCGTTGAAGACGGTATAGATGAAAAACTGTTTTTT
- | TRBJ1-5 | many | TRBV20-1 | CSASAQISNQPQHF | TGCAGTGCTAGTGCCCAGATTAGCAATCAGCCCCAGCATTTT
- | TRBJ2-3 | few | TRBV6-1 | CASSERYPGADTQYF | TGTGCCAGCAGTGAACGGTACCCCGGTGCAGATACGCAGTATTTT
- | TRBJ2-1 | few | TRBV7-8 | CASSHGPSRSEQFF | TGTGCCAGCAGCCATGGACCCTCAAGGAGTGAGCAGTTCTTC
- | TRBJ2-7 | many | TRBV2 | CATYASSYEQYF | TGTGCCACGTACGCTAGCTCCTACGAGCAGTACTTC
TRBD2 | TRBJ2-3 | few | TRBV20-1 | CSVPRRGGSDTQYF | TGCAGTGTACCCAGGCGGGGGGGCTCAGATACGCAGTATTTT
TRBD1 | TRBJ2-3 | many | TRBV2 | CASSAGTATDTQYF | TGTGCCAGCAGTGCCGGGACAGCCACAGATACGCAGTATTTT
- | TRBJ2-7 | many | TRBV7-2 | CASSLNGVEQYF | TGTGCCAGCAGCTTGAACGGGGTCGAGCAGTACTTC
- | TRBJ2-2 | few | TRBV9 | CASSVGVGTGELFF | TGTGCCAGCAGCGTAGGGGTTGGTACCGGGGAGCTGTTTTTT
TRBD1 | TRBJ1-2 | - | TRBV5-5 | CASSPDRGRYGYTF | TGTGCCAGCAGCCCGGACAGGGGACGGTATGGCTACACCTTC
TRBD2 | TRBJ2-3 | few | TRBV6-6 | CASRLSGAFTDTQYF | TGTGCCAGCAGGCTTAGCGGGGCCTTCACAGATACGCAGTATTTT
TRBD1 | TRBJ1-1 | few | TRBV7-3 | CASSLGQGRTEAFF | TGTGCCAGCAGCTTGGGACAGGGGCGGACTGAAGCTTTCTTT
TRBD1 | TRBJ2-3 | - | TRBV2 | CASSDWTGSTDTQYF | TGTGCCAGCAGTGACTGGACAGGGAGCACAGATACGCAGTATTTT
TRBD2 | TRBJ2-7 | - | TRBV5-5 | CASSLDAGTTLYEQYF | TGTGCCAGCAGCTTGGATGCCGGGACTACCCTCTACGAGCAGTACTTC
TRBD1 | TRBJ1-2 | many | TRBV19 | CASSTDRGRDYGYTF | TGTGCCAGTAGTACTGACAGGGGGCGCGACTATGGCTACACCTTC
- | TRBJ1-2 | few | TRBV7-9 | CASSLTPYGYTF | TGTGCCAGCAGCCTCACCCCTTATGGCTACACCTTC
- | TRBJ2-7 | few | TRBV5-1 | CASSWDTSYEQYF | TGCGCCAGCAGCTGGGACACCAGCTACGAGCAGTACTTC
TRBD2 | TRBJ2-7 | many | TRBV12-3/TRBV12-4 | CASKGTSGVYEQYF | TGTGCCAGCAAAGGGACTAGCGGGGTGTACGAGCAGTACTTC
- | TRBJ2-7 | few | TRBV9 | CASSPPKTYEQYF | TGTGCCAGCAGCCCCCCGAAAACCTACGAGCAGTACTTC
- | TRBJ1-4 | many | TRBV7-9 | CASSQDRSNEKLFF | TGTGCCAGCAGCCAAGACAGGAGTAATGAAAAACTGTTTTTT
- | TRBJ2-5 | many | TRBV29-1 | CSVDPSRQTQYF | TGCAGCGTTGATCCTAGCCGGCAGACCCAGTACTTC
TRBD1 | TRBJ2-2 | many | TRBV29-1 | CSARTGINTGELFF | TGCAGCGCCCGGACAGGGATCAACACCGGGGAGCTGTTTTTT
TRBD2 | TRBJ2-2 | few | TRBV10-3 | CAISESKASGNTGELFF | TGTGCCATCAGTGAGTCGAAGGCTAGCGGGAACACCGGGGAGCTGTTTTTT
- | TRBJ2-7 | many | TRBV7-9 | CASSFGGRIYEQYF | TGTGCCAGCAGCTTTGGGGGGCGCATCTACGAGCAGTACTTC
TRBD1 | TRBJ1-1 | - | TRBV12-3/TRBV12-4 | CASSSLGQGETEAFF | TGTGCCAGCAGTTCCCTGGGACAGGGGGAGACTGAAGCTTTCTTT
- | TRBJ1-1 | - | TRBV4-1 | CASSPRDQPRTEAFF | TGCGCCAGCAGCCCCAGGGACCAACCTAGGACTGAAGCTTTCTTT
TRBD2 | TRBJ2-3 | many | TRBV7-9 | CASSFGLGSRTDTQYF | TGTGCCAGCAGCTTCGGACTAGGCTCGCGCACAGATACGCAGTATTTT
TRBD1 | TRBJ2-1 | many | TRBV19 | CASSIDVRTGANNEQFF | TGTGCCAGTAGTATAGATGTCAGGACAGGGGCCAACAATGAGCAGTTCTTC
TRBD1 | TRBJ2-5 | many | TRBV4-2 | CASSQDDRAVGTQYF | TGTGCCAGCAGCCAAGATGACAGGGCTGTTGGGACCCAGTACTTC